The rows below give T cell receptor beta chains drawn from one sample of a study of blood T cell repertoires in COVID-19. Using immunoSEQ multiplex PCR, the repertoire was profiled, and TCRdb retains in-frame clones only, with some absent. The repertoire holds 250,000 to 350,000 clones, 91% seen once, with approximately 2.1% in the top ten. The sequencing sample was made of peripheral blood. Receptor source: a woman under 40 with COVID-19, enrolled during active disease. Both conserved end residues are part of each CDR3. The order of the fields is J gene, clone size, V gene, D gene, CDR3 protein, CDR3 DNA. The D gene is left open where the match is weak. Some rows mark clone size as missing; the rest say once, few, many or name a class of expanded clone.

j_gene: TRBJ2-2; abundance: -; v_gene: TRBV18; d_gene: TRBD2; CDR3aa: CASSRHGLAGGGAGELFF; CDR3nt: TGTGCCAGCTCTCGGCATGGACTAGCGGGAGGAGGTGCCGGGGAGCTGTTTTTT
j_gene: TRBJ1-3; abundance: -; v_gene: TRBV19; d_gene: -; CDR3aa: CASSITASGNTIYF; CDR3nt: TGTGCCAGTAGTATCACAGCCTCTGGAAACACCATATATTTT
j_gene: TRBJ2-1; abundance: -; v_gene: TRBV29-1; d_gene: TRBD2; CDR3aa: CSVGTSGDNEQFF; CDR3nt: TGCAGCGTTGGGACTAGCGGTGACAATGAGCAGTTCTTC
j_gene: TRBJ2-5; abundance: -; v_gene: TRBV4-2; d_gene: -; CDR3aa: CASSLVRTLRDGGQETQYF; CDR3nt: TGTGCCAGCAGCCTGGTCAGGACTTTGCGGGACGGGGGCCAAGAGACCCAGTACTTC
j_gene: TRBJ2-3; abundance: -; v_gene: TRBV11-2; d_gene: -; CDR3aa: CASSPSRDTDTQYF; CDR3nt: TGTGCCAGCAGCCCAAGCAGGGATACAGATACGCAGTATTTT
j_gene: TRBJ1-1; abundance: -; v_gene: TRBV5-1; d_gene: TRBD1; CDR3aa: CASSSSGTGVLRAEAFF; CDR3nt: TGCGCCAGCAGCTCGTCCGGGACAGGGGTCTTACGGGCTGAAGCTTTCTTT
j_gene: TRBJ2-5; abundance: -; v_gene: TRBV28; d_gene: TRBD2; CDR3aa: CASSPAGLAGGKETQYF; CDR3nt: TGTGCCAGCAGTCCCGCCGGACTAGCGGGAGGAAAAGAGACCCAGTACTTC
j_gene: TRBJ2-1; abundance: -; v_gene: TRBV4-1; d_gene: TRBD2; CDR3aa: CASSQVTSGYNEQFF; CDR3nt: TGCGCCAGCAGCCAAGTGACTAGCGGATACAATGAGCAGTTCTTC
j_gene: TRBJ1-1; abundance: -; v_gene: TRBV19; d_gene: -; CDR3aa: CASSIDQGPEAFF; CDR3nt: TGTGCCAGTAGTATAGATCAGGGGCCTGAAGCTTTCTTT
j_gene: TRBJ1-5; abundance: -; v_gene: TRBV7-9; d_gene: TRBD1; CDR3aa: CASSPTGGHQPQHF; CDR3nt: TGTGCCAGCAGCCCGACAGGGGGTCATCAGCCCCAGCATTTT
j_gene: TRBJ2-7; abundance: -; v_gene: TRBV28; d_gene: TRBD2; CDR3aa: CASRASGSRYF; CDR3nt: TGTGCCAGCAGAGCCAGCGGGAGTCGGTACTTC
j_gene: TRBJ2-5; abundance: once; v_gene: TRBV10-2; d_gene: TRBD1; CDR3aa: CASSRTGGETQYF; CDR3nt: TGCGCCAGCAGTAGAACAGGGGGAGAGACCCAGTACTTC
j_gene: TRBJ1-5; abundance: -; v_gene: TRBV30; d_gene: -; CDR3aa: CAWSVPRGQYSNQPQHF; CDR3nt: TGTGCCTGGAGTGTACCCAGGGGCCAGTATAGCAATCAGCCCCAGCATTTT
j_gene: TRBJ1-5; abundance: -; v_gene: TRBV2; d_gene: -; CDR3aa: CASSSPEGGNQPQHF; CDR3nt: TGTGCCAGCAGTTCTCCAGAGGGGGGGAATCAGCCCCAGCATTTT
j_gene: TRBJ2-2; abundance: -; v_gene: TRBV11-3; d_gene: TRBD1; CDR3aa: CASSPDRAGELFF; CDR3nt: TGTGCCAGCAGCCCGGACAGGGCCGGGGAGCTGTTTTTT
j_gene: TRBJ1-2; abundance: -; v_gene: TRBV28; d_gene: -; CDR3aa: CASSFPDAGANYGYTF; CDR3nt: TGTGCCAGCAGTTTCCCCGATGCGGGAGCTAACTATGGCTACACCTTC
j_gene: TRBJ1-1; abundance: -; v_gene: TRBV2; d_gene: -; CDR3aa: CASGFQVNTEAFF; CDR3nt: TGTGCCAGCGGGTTTCAGGTGAACACTGAAGCTTTCTTT
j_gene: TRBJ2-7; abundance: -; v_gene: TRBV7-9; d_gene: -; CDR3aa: CASSLASRVEQYF; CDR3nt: TGTGCCAGCAGCTTAGCGAGTCGGGTCGAGCAGTACTTC
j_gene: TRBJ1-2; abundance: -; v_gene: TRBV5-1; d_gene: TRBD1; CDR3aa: CASSWTFTTGQGYGYTF; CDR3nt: TGCGCCAGCAGCTGGACGTTCACCACGGGACAGGGGTATGGCTACACCTTC
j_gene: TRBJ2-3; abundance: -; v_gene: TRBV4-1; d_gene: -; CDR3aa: CASSQVARTQYF; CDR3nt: TGCGCCAGCAGCCAAGTAGCCCGGACGCAGTATTTT
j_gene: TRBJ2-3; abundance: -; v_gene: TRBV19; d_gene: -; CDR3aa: CASSIARTVGDTQYF; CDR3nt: TGTGCCAGTAGTATAGCAAGGACAGTAGGTGATACGCAGTATTTT
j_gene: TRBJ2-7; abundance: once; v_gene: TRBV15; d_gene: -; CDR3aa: CATSRESSASSTDAHSYEQYF; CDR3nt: TGTGCCACCAGCAGAGAGAGTAGCGCATCAAGCACGGACGCACACTCCTACGAGCAGTACTTC
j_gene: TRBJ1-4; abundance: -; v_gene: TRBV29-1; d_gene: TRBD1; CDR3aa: CSVVDRVREKLFF; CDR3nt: TGCAGCGTTGTGGACAGGGTTCGTGAAAAACTGTTTTTT
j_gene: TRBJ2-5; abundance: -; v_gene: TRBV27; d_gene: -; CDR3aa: CASSLFQPTEIQETQYF; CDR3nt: TGTGCCAGCAGTTTATTTCAACCGACAGAGATCCAAGAGACCCAGTACTTC
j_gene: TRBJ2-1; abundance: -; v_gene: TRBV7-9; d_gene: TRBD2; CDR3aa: CASSLRASGRGYNEQFF; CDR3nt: TGTGCCAGCAGCTTGCGGGCTAGCGGGAGGGGGTACAATGAGCAGTTCTTC
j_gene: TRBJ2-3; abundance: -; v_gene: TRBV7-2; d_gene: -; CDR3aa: CASSPGLSTDTQYF; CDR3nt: TGTGCCAGCAGCCCTGGGCTCAGCACAGATACGCAGTATTTT
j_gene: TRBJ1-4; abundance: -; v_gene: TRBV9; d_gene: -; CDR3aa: CASSVRGLRDSNEKLFF; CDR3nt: TGTGCCAGCAGCGTACGGGGTTTGAGGGATTCAAACGAAAAACTGTTTTTT
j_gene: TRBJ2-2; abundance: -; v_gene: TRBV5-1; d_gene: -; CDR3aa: CASSLYGNTGELFF; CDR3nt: TGCGCCAGCAGCTTGTACGGGAACACCGGGGAGCTGTTTTTT
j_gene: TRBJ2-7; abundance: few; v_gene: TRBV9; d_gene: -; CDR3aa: CASSPGGWGLAYEQYF; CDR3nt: TGTGCCAGCAGCCCCGGAGGGTGGGGACTGGCCTACGAGCAGTACTTC
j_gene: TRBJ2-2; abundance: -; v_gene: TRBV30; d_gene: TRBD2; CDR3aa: CAWSFGSGGFTGELFF; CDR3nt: TGTGCCTGGAGTTTCGGGTCGGGGGGTTTTACCGGGGAGCTGTTTTTT
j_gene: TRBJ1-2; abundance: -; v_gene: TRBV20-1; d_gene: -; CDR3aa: CSASAPGEAGYTF; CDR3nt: TGCAGTGCTAGTGCCCCAGGGGAAGCTGGCTACACCTTC
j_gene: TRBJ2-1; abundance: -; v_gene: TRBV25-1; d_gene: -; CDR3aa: CASSDFSSYNEQFF; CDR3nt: TGTGCCAGCAGTGACTTCAGCTCCTACAATGAGCAGTTCTTC
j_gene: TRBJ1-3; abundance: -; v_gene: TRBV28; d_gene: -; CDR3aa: CASSLFVTGSGNTIYF; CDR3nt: TGTGCCAGCAGTTTATTCGTGACAGGTTCTGGAAACACCATATATTTT
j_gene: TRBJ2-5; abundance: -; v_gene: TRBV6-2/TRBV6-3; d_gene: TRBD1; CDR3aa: CASSLDRVQETQYF; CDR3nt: TGTGCCAGCAGTCTCGACAGGGTCCAAGAGACCCAGTACTTC
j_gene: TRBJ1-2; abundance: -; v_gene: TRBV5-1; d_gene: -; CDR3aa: CASSPWTAREDGYTF; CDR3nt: TGCGCCAGCAGCCCGTGGACTGCTAGGGAGGATGGCTACACCTTC
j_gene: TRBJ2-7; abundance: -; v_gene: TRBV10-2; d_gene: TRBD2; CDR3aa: CASNLAGGGYEQYF; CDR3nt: TGCGCCAGCAACCTAGCGGGAGGGGGGTACGAGCAGTACTTC
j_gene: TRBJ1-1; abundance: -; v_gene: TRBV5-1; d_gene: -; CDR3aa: CASSFGQGTEAFF; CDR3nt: TGCGCCAGCAGCTTTGGGCAGGGGACTGAAGCTTTCTTT